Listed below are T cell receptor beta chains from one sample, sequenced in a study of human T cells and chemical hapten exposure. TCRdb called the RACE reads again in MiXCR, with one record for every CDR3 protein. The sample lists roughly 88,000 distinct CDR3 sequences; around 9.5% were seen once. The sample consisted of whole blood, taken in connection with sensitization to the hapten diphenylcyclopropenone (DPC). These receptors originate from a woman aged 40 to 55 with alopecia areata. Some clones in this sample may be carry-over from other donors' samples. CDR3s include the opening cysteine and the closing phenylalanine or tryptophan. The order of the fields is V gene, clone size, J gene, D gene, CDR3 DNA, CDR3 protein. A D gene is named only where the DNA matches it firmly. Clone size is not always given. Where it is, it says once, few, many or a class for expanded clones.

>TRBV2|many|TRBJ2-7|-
TGTGCCAGCAAGGAGACAGCCCTGTACGAGCAGTACTTC
CASKETALYEQYF
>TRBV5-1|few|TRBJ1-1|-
TGCGCCAGCAGCTTGGACCCGGTAGGCATGAACACTGAAGCTTTCTTT
CASSLDPVGMNTEAFF
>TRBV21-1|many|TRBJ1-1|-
TGTGCCAGCAGCCGGACAGGGGTGGGCACTGAAGCTTTCTTT
CASSRTGVGTEAFF
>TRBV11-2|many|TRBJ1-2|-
TGTGCCAGCAGCCCCGACAGAGACCCTCGCTATGGCTACACCTTC
CASSPDRDPRYGYTF
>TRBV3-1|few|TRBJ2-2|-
TGTGCCAGCAGACGCAACACCGGGGAGCTGTTTTTT
CASRRNTGELFF
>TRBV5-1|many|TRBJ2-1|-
TGCGCCAGCAGCTTGGAGTACCAGGGTGAGCAGTTCTTC
CASSLEYQGEQFF
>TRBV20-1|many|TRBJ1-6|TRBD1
TGCAGTGCAAACCAACTGACAGGGGACAATTCACCCCTCCACTTT
CSANQLTGDNSPLHF
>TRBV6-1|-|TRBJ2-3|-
TGTGCCGGGGGACCCGGCACAGATACGCAGTATTTT
CAGGPGTDTQYF
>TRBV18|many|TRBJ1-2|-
TGTGCCAGCTCACCACCGGGGGGGCCCGTCCCTTTCTTC
CASSPPGGPVPFF
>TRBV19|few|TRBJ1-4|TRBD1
TGTGCCAGTAGTTCGCGGACAGGGGAGAATGAAAAACTGTTTTTT
CASSSRTGENEKLFF
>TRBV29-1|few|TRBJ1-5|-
TGCAGCGTTGAGGTTGCGGGGAATGGCAATCAGCCCCAGCATTTT
CSVEVAGNGNQPQHF
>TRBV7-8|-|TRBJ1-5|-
TGTGCCAGCAGCTCATATCGGCAGCAAAGTGTTCAGCCCCAGCATTTT
CASSSYRQQSVQPQHF
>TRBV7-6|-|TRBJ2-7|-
TGTGCCAGCAGCCCAGGAAGACTGAGCTCCTACGAGCAGTACTTC
CASSPGRLSSYEQYF
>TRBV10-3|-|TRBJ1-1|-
TGTGCCATCAGTGGCGAGGGGCCGAACACTGAAGCTTTCTTT
CAISGEGPNTEAFF
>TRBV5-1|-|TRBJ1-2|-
TGCGCCAGCAGCCGAACCGACCCGGGCTATGGCTACACCTTC
CASSRTDPGYGYTF
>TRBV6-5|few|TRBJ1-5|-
TGTGCCAGCAGTTACTCCCCGGGACGGCCCCAGCCCCAGCATTTT
CASSYSPGRPQPQHF
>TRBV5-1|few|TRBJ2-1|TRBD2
TGCGCCAGCAGCTTGGGACTAGCGGGGAACAATGAGCAGTTCTTC
CASSLGLAGNNEQFF
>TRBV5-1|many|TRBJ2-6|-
TGCGCCAGCTGGGAGGCTGGGGCCAACGTCCTGACTTTC
CASWEAGANVLTF
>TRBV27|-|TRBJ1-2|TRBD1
TGTGCCAGCAAGCTACAGGGGAGCCTCAGCGGCTACACCTTC
CASKLQGSLSGYTF
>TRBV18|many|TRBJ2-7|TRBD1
TGTGCCAGCTCACCAGGGACAGGGTCGAACGAGCAGTACTTC
CASSPGTGSNEQYF
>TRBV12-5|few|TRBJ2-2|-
TGTGCTAGTGGTTTCCCCGGGGAGCTGTTTTTT
CASGFPGELFF
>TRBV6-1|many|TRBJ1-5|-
TGTGCCAGCAGTGAAGCGGCGACATCTTATAGCAATCAGCCCCAGCATTTT
CASSEAATSYSNQPQHF
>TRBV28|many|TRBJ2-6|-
TGTGCCATCAGTGAATCTGGGGCCAACGTCCTGACTTTC
CAISESGANVLTF
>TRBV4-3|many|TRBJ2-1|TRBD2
TGCGCCAGCAGCCTGGGACTATACAATGAGCAGTTCTTC
CASSLGLYNEQFF
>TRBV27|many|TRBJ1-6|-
TGTGCCAGCAGTTTATCGCCAGGGAGCTCCTATAATTCACCCCTCCACTTT
CASSLSPGSSYNSPLHF
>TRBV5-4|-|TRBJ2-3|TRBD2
TGTGCCAGCAGCCCAAGACTAGCGGGCACAGATACGCAGTATTTT
CASSPRLAGTDTQYF
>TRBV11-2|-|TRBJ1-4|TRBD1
TGTGCCAGCAGCTGGGACAGGGCGGACGAAAAACTGTTTTTT
CASSWDRADEKLFF